A selection of T cell receptor beta chains follows, all from one sample in a study of beta chain features in type 1 diabetes. Clones were sequenced by immunoSEQ multiplex PCR, and TCRdb holds only the in-frame ones, with some missing. The sample holds roughly 500,000 clones, about an eighth seen once. Sequenced input: naive CD4+ T cells from blood. These TCRs come from a woman aged 18 to 35 in good health. Both conserved end residues are part of each CDR3. The order of the fields is V gene, CDR3 protein.

>TRBV4-3
CASSQRLAGAETQYF
>TRBV7-2
CASSYLVKLNTEAFF
>TRBV15
CATSTRPGMERYEQYF
>TRBV7-9
CASSPGTGLTDTQYF
>TRBV4-2
CASSQEGQVQGQFF
>TRBV30
CAWSGGRAQETQYF
>TRBV7-2
CASSFQTGGYEQYF
>TRBV18
CASSPPSGYRGGTEAFF
>TRBV5-6
CASSLTRGGTEAFF
>TRBV18
CASSPSDGGNSPLHF
>TRBV7-7
CASSSGLAVDTQYF
>TRBV7-2
CASSLVGPVDTQYF
>TRBV5-1
CASSSDRGLAKNIQYF
>TRBV30
CAWGGLAGGYNEQFF
>TRBV7-9
CASSLAGGHNEQFF
>TRBV29-1
CSVQKHSGNTIYF
>TRBV7-6
CASSLWGDTQYF
>TRBV9
CASGAQGYTEAFF
>TRBV29-1
CSVEEANYGYTF
>TRBV4-3
CASSQVSSEGTDTQYF
>TRBV4-2
CASSSRGRDSSMFF
>TRBV7-8
CASSLSARHGAPGGANVLTF
>TRBV2
CASRIETQYF
>TRBV27
CASSLRDYPTDTQYF
>TRBV5-1
CASSLLGGTEAFF
>TRBV27
CASSILSGRAGEQYF
>TRBV2
CASSGGVQFF
>TRBV7-8
CASSPLQVVRYF
>TRBV2
CASRGQTHTDTQYF
>TRBV14
CASSQLGRLYGYTF
>TRBV18
CASSPTLAGASYNEQFF
>TRBV5-1
CASSLRGAPDTQYF
>TRBV2
CASSEPRAGVSPLHF
>TRBV30
CAWTRTGTNEKLFF
>TRBV5-1
CASSPETSGGTDTQYF
>TRBV7-2
CASSYGRETQYF
>TRBV7-2
CASSLPVGGYEQFF
>TRBV20-1
CSARVVNEQFF
>TRBV29-1
CSVEGPRGRSSNEQFF
>TRBV15
CATSTISGGPRETQYF
>TRBV14
CASSQVAGPINSPLHF
>TRBV5-6
CASSIILAGGPEHNEQFF
>TRBV30
CAWMSRLAKNIQYF
>TRBV30
CAWSVLLTGGEQYF
>TRBV7-2
CASSKLWAGGGADTQYF
>TRBV5-1
CASSLDPLTYEQYF
>TRBV7-9
CASSSSRGFYYNEQFF
>TRBV29-1
CSAGYTGNTIYF
>TRBV7-8
CASKGRRAVTGELFF
>TRBV7-3
CASSLSITDYNEQFF
>TRBV14
CASSPQTSKQFF
>TRBV13
CASSLGFPGPPEQYF
>TRBV25-1
CASSRAHGSNTEAFF
>TRBV2
CASSGGTAYYGYTF
>TRBV7-2
CASSLLGLANNEQFF